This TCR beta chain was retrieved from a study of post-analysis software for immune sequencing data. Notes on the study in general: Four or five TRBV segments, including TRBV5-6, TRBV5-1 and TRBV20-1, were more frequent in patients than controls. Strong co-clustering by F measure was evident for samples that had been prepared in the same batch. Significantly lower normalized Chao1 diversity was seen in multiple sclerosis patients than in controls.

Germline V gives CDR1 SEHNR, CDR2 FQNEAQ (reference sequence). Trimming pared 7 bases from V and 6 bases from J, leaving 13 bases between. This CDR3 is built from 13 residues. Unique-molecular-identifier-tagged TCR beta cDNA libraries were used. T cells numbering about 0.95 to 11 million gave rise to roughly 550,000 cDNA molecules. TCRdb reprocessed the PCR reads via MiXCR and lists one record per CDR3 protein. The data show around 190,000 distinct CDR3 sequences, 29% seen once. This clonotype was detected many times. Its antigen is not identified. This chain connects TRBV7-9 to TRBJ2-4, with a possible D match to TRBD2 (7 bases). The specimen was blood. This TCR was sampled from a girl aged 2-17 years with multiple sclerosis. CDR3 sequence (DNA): TGTGCCAGCAACGAGGGGGGGAGAAACATTCAGTACTTC. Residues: CASNEGGRNIQYF.